This T cell receptor (beta chain) derives from a study of shared T cell receptors in the human thymus. CDR3 length equals 16 residues. J lost 3 bases, V lost 0 bases, and 8 bases had no gene match. Germline V gene lookup returns CDR1 SGHVS and CDR2 FQNEAQ. Measured with immunoSEQ multiplex PCR; TCRdb has only the in-frame clones, and not every one. The sample consists of hundreds of thousands of clones, around 89% of them appearing once. A further study also used this sample, focusing on human thymus T cells. That work states: Thymic resections from corrective heart surgery supplied the tissue. Gene usage for V and J segments appeared biased in thymic and blood repertoires.

Sequencing input: thymocytes. The TCR sequence derives from a boy under two years old with a congenital heart defect. The chain combines TRBV7-8 with TRBJ2-7; 7 nucleotides align to TRBD1. The DNA of the CDR3 is TGTGCCAGCAGCTTAGCCGGGACAGAGAGTTTCTACGAGCAGTACTTC. It is translated as CASSLAGTESFYEQYF.